Listed here are 26 T cell receptor beta chains from one sample, sequenced in a study of CD8+ T cells in alopecia areata. In each case, RNA was isolated and then reverse transcribed into cDNA as the sequencing template. Profiled with immunoSEQ multiplex PCR; TCRdb holds only in-frame clones, not every one. The sample carries 200,000 to 250,000 clones, over 60% recorded once. Regarding treatment: oral pan-JAK inhibitor, 5-10 mg twice daily. Sample: CD4+ T cells sorted from blood, taken at week 4, from a patient treated with tofacitinib. The receptors were sampled from a human donor with alopecia areata.

This chain joins TRBV5-6 and TRBJ1-1, with TRBD1 matching over 9 bases. The CDR3 spans 13 residues. Germline-derived CDR1 and CDR2 are SGHDT and YYEEEE. The ends lost 4 bases at V and 4 bases at J; junction bases unmatched: 2. The CDR3 reads CASSADRGTEAFF. In nucleotides, the CDR3 is TGTGCCAGCAGCGCGGACAGGGGCACTGAAGCTTTCTTT.

This clone showed up just a few times. The chain links TRBV7-6 to TRBJ2-3; D may be TRBD2 (5 bases). Per the germline V gene, CDR1 is SGHVS and CDR2 is FNYEAQ. This CDR3 region has 13 residues. V lost 5 bases and J lost 9, with 15 bases in between. The CDR3 DNA is TGTGCCAGCAGCGAACGGACTGCCCTAACGCAGTATTTT. The encoded protein is CASSERTALTQYF. Complete variable domain (other parts from reference TRBV7-6 and TRBJ2-3): GAGVSQSPRYKVTKRGQDVALRCDPISGHVSLYWYRQALGQGPEFLTYFNYEAQQDKSGLPNDRFSAERPEGSISTLTIQRTEQRDSAMYRCASSERTALTQYFGPGTRLTVL.

The table lists this clone with a few counts. The chain uses TRBV5-1 and TRBJ2-1; 12 bases align to TRBD1. This CDR3 is 15 amino acids long. Unmatched junction bases numbered 7, after V lost 4 bases and J lost 8 bases. Germline loops: CDR1 SGHRS, CDR2 YFSETQ. The DNA of the CDR3 is TGCGCCAGCAGCGTGGGACAGGGGGCAGGGGATGAGCAGTTCTTC. Protein product: CASSVGQGAGDEQFF.

This clone showed up just a few times. The V gene is TRBV5-1, the J gene TRBJ1-1; the D is unclear. The CDR3 spans 14 residues. Trimming removed 1 base at V and 1 base at J, with 8 bases between. Germline CDR1 and CDR2: SGHRS and YFSETQ. CDR3 nucleotide sequence: TGCGCCAGCAGCTTGCATTCCCCGAACACTGAAGCTTTCTTT. Protein sequence: CASSLHSPNTEAFF.

V is TRBV11-2 and J is TRBJ1-1; D remains ambiguous. Per the germline V gene, CDR1 is SGHAT and CDR2 is FQNNGV. The CDR3 sequence is 13 residues long. The V and J ends lost 0 bases and 6 bases respectively, with 8 bases between them. CDR3 DNA: TGTGCCAGCAGCTTAGAGGTCCGGTCTGAAGCTTTCTTT. Its translation is CASSLEVRSEAFF.

The chain combines TRBV6-5 with TRBJ1-4; D gene unclear. The V gene lost 1 base and the J gene lost 7 bases, with 10 bases spanning the gap. Germline lookup yields CDR1 MNHEY and CDR2 SVGAGI. CDR3 length: 14 amino acids. CDR3 sequence: CASSYFGSGEKLFF. The DNA of the CDR3 is TGTGCCAGCAGTTACTTTGGGAGTGGTGAAAAACTGTTTTTT.

CDR3 sequence reads: CASSPGQGSYTEAFF. The CDR3 coding sequence is TGTGCCAGCAGCCCAGGTCAGGGATCGTACACTGAAGCTTTCTTT. The J gene is TRBJ1-1, the V gene TRBV5-4; D is perhaps TRBD1 (5 bases). V lost 4 bases and J lost 3, with 16 bases in between. The CDR3 spans 15 residues. Germline values: CDR1 SGHNT, CDR2 YYREEE (reference sequence).

The chain recombines TRBV30 with TRBJ2-3; the D gene is possibly TRBD1 (6 bases). The CDR3 loop spans 14 amino acids. Germline CDR1 reads GTSNPN; CDR2 reads SVGIG (reference sequence). Trimming removed 4 bases at V and 1 base at J, with 12 bases between. The CDR3 here is CAWIMGAGTDTQYF. CDR3 in DNA: TGTGCCTGGATAATGGGGGCGGGCACAGATACGCAGTATTTT.

The chain links TRBV5-1 to TRBJ1-2; no clear D gene. CDR1 is SGHRS and CDR2 is YFSETQ in the germline V gene. This CDR3 comprises 14 residues. The ends were cut back, 0 bases at V and 2 bases at J, with 8 bases in the middle. The DNA for the CDR3 is TGCGCCAGCAGCTTGGTTGGAGGGAACTATGGCTACACCTTC. This gives the protein CASSLVGGNYGYTF.

The CDR3, as DNA: TGTGCCAGCAGCGCCGGACAGGGTCGAGGAAACACCATATATTTT. Translation gives CASSAGQGRGNTIYF. This sequence joins TRBV5-4 and TRBJ1-3, with 8 bases fitting TRBD1. The CDR3 runs to 15 residues. The V segment lost 4 bases and the J segment 4 bases; nucleotides outside the gene matches: 7. Per the germline V gene, CDR1 is SGHNT and CDR2 is YYREEE (reference sequence).

The chain links TRBV5-1 to TRBJ1-5; the match to TRBD1 covers 7 bases. This CDR3 has 15 amino acids. The germline CDR1 and CDR2 sequences are SGHRS and YFSETQ. V lost 0 bases and J lost 5; bases outside the gene matches: 5. CDR3 amino acids: CASSLGGTADQPQHF. CDR3 nucleotide sequence: TGCGCCAGCAGCTTGGGGGGGACAGCGGATCAGCCCCAGCATTTT.

There are a few counts of this clone. V gene TRBV10-3 combines with J gene TRBJ2-7, with 8 nucleotides matching TRBD2. The CDR3 is 18 residues long. CDR1 ENHRY and CDR2 SYGVKD come from the germline V gene. V was pared by 3 bases and J by 2 bases, with 15 bases of the junction left unmatched. DNA of the CDR3: TGTGCCATCAGTGATTTCAGAACAGGGCGGCGGGGGGCCTACGAGCAGTACTTC. This encodes CAISDFRTGRRGAYEQYF.

The chain joins TRBV14 to TRBJ2-5; D is perhaps TRBD1 or TRBD2 (6 bases each). The V gene lost 5 bases and the J gene lost 0 bases, with 13 bases spanning the gap. The germline CDR1 and CDR2 sequences are SGHDN and FVKESK. CDR3 size: 15 residues. CDR3: CASSVGGGHQETQYF. As DNA, the CDR3 is TGTGCCAGCAGCGTCGGTGGGGGGCACCAAGAGACCCAGTACTTC.

V gene TRBV7-9 combines with J gene TRBJ1-2; no clear D. The V gene lost 5 bases and the J gene lost 7 bases, with 17 bases spanning the gap. The length of the CDR3 is 14 residues. CDR1 SEHNR and CDR2 FQNEAQ come from the germline V gene (reference sequence). This chain's CDR3 is CASSPQEGIRGYTF. In DNA, the CDR3 is TGTGCCAGCAGCCCCCAGGAAGGGATCCGTGGCTACACCTTC.

This clone has a handful of counts. The chain links TRBV29-1 to TRBJ1-1; 7 nucleotides agree with TRBD1. This CDR3 region has 17 residues. The J segment lost 5 bases and the V segment lost 5 bases, leaving 20 bases of the junction unmatched. In germline, CDR1 is SQVTM, CDR2 ANQGSEA. CDR3 nucleotide sequence: TGCAGCGTTCCCGCGAGACAGGGTGGACCAGTAGGGACTGAAGCTTTCTTT. Translated: CSVPARQGGPVGTEAFF. Using reference TRBV29-1 and TRBJ1-1 for the parts outside the CDR3, the full variable domain is SAVISQKPSRDICQRGTSLTIQCQVDSQVTMMFWYRQQPGQSLTLIATANQGSEATYESGFVIDKFPISRPNLTFSTLTVSNMSPEDSSIYLCSVPARQGGPVGTEAFFGQGTRLTVV.

The chain is built from TRBV4-3 and TRBJ2-1, with D perhaps matching TRBD1 (6 bases). Germline-derived CDR1 and CDR2 are LGHNA and YSLEER. V was trimmed by 0 bases and J by 10 bases, leaving 16 bases between them. This CDR3 has 15 residues. This chain's CDR3 is CASSQDWTAPGEQFF. The CDR3 DNA reads TGCGCCAGCAGCCAAGATTGGACAGCACCGGGAGAGCAGTTCTTC.

This chain joins TRBV7-9 and TRBJ2-7; 7 nucleotides align to TRBD1. The CDR3 is made up of 14 amino acids. The J segment lost 2 bases and the V segment lost 5 bases, leaving 6 bases of the junction unmatched. Germline values: CDR1 SEHNR, CDR2 FQNEAQ (reference sequence). This chain's CDR3 is CASSVQTGPYEQYF. CDR3 nucleotide sequence: TGTGCCAGCAGCGTCCAGACAGGGCCCTACGAGCAGTACTTC.

The gene calls are TRBV5-4 and TRBJ2-7; 12 bases agree with TRBD2. V lost 3 bases, J lost 2 bases, and 3 bases stayed unmatched. The CDR3 consists of 15 residues. Germline V gene lookup returns CDR1 SGHNT and CDR2 YYREEE (reference sequence). Here the CDR3 DNA reads TGTGCCAGCAGCTCCTCTAGCGGGGGGGCCTACGAGCAGTACTTC. Protein: CASSSSSGGAYEQYF.

The V and J genes are TRBV4-1 and TRBJ1-2; D uncertain. There are 12 residues in the CDR3. Trimming shortened V by 6 bases and J by 6 bases, and 11 bases separated the two germline ends. Per the germline V gene, CDR1 is MGHRA and CDR2 is YSYEKL. CDR3 in DNA: TGCGCCAGCAGTTTTCCCTCTAATGGCTACACCTTC. Translated, it gives CASSFPSNGYTF.

The J gene is TRBJ1-2, the V gene TRBV6-5; TRBD1 is a possible D gene (5 bases). This CDR3 has 12 residues. Germline V gene lookup returns CDR1 MNHEY and CDR2 SVGAGI. Between the trimmed V and J ends, which lost 7 bases and 6 bases, there was a span of 12 bases. CDR3 sequence reads: CASTRGRDGYTF. The CDR3 DNA is TGTGCCAGCACCCGAGGCAGGGATGGCTACACCTTC.

This sequence joins TRBV15 and TRBJ1-4; 9 bases align to TRBD1. V shed 5 bases, J shed 7 bases, and the junction held 5 bases outside the gene matches. Germline loops: CDR1 LNHNV, CDR2 YYDKDF (reference sequence). The CDR3 covers 14 residues. The CDR3 spells CATSWGQGVEKLFF. The CDR3 DNA reads as TGTGCCACCAGCTGGGGACAGGGAGTTGAAAAACTGTTTTTT.

This chain links TRBV11-2 with TRBJ2-5; D may match TRBD1 or TRBD2 (5 bases each). The CDR3 is made up of 12 amino acids. Deletions cut 5 bases from V and 1 base from J, with 5 bases between. CDR1 and CDR2 from the germline V gene are SGHAT and FQNNGV. In DNA form, the CDR3 reads TGTGCCAGCAGCGGGGGCCAAGAGACCCAGTACTTC. Protein: CASSGGQETQYF.

V gene TRBV6-5 combines with J gene TRBJ1-1, with 7 nucleotides matching TRBD1. The CDR3 consists of 13 residues. The germline CDR1 and CDR2 sequences are MNHEY and SVGAGI. V shed 3 bases and J 5 bases; nucleotides not matched to a gene: 3. DNA for the CDR3: TGTGCCAGCAGTTATAGCAGGGGGACTGAAGCTTTCTTT. As protein: CASSYSRGTEAFF.

The rearrangement links TRBV30 to TRBJ1-5; D is uncertain. The germline V and J ends were trimmed by 2 bases and 0 bases, with 5 bases remaining between them. The CDR3 extends over 13 amino acids. The germline gives CDR1 GTSNPN, CDR2 SVGIG (reference sequence). CDR3 DNA sequence: TGTGCCTGGAGTACTACTAGCAATCAGCCCCAGCATTTT. Its translation: CAWSTTSNQPQHF.

The V gene is TRBV6-5, the J gene TRBJ2-3; TRBD2 is a possible D gene (6 bases). Germline V gene sequence: CDR1 MNHEY, CDR2 SVGAGI. V gave up 8 bases and J gave up 4 bases, with 10 bases separating them. The CDR3 spans 12 residues. The CDR3 DNA reads TGTGCCAGCCGTCCTAGCGCAGATACGCAGTATTTT. This codes for CASRPSADTQYF.

The rearrangement joins TRBV2 to TRBJ1-4, with a tentative D call TRBD1 (5 bases). This CDR3 is built from 15 residues. With 7 bases removed from V and 6 bases from J, the gap between germline ends came to 18 bases. The germline V gene encodes CDR1 SNHLY and CDR2 FYNNEI. CDR3 residues: CASTRGGYMDEKLFF. The CDR3 DNA follows: TGTGCCAGCACCCGGGGGGGATACATGGATGAAAAACTGTTTTTT.